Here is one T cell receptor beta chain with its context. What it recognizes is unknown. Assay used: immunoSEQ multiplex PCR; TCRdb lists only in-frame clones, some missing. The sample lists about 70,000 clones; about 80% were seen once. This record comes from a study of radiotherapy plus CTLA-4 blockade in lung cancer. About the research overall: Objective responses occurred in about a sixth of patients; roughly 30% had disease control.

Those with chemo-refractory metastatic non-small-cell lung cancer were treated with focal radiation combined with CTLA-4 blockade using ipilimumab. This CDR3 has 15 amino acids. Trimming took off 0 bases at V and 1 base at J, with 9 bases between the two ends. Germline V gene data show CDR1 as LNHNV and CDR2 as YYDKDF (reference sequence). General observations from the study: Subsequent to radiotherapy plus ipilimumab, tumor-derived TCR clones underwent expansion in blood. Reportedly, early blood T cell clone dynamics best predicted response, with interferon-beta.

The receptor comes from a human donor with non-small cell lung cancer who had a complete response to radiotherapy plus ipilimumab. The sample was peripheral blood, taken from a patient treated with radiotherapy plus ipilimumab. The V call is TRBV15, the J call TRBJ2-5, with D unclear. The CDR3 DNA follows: TGTGCCACCAGCAGAGATAGACCTCTCCAAGAGACCCAGTACTTC. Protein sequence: CATSRDRPLQETQYF.